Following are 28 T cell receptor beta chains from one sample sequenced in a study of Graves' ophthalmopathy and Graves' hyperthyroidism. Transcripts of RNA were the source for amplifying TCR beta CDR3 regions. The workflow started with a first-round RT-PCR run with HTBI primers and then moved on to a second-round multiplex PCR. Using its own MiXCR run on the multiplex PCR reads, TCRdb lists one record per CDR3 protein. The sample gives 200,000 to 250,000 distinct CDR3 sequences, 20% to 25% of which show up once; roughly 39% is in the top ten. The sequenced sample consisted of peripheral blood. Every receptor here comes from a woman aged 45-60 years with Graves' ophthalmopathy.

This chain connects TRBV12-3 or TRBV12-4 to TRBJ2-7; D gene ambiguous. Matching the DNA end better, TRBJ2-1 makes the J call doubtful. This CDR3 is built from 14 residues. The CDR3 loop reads CASSSFPSSYEQFF. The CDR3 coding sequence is TGTGCCAGCAGTTCTTTCCCATCTTCCTACGAGCAGTTCTTC.

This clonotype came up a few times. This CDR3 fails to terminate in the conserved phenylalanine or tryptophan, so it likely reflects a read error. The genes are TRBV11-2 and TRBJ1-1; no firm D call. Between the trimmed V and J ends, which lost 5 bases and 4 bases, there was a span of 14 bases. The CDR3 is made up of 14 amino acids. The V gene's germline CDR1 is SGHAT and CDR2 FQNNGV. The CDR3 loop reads CASSVRWGGTEAFL. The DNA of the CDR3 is TGTGCCAGCAGCGTCCGCTGGGGAGGCACTGAAGCTTTCCTT.

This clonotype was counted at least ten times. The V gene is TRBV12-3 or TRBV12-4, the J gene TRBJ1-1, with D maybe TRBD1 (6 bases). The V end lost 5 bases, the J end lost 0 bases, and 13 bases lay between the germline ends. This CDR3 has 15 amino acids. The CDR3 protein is CASSIRQAMNTEAFF. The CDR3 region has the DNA TGTGCCAGCAGTATACGACAGGCTATGAACACTGAAGCTTTCTTT.

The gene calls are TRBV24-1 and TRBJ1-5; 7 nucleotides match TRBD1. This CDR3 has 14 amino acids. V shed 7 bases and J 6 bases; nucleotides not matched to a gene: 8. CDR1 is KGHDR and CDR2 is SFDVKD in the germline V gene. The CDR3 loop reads CATRPTGVGQPQHF. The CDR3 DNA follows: TGTGCCACCAGACCTACAGGGGTGGGTCAGCCCCAGCATTTT.

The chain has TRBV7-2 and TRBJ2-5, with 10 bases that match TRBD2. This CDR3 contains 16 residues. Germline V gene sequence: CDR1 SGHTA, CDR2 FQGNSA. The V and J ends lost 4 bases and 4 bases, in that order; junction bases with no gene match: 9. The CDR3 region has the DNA TGTGCCAGCAGCTCTTCTAGCGGGAGAACAGGAGAGACCCAGTACTTC. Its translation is CASSSSSGRTGETQYF.

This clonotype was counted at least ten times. CDR3 protein: CASSPTRQRTYEQYF. The CDR3 region has the DNA TGTGCCAGCTCACCAACCCGACAGAGAACCTACGAGCAGTACTTC. The chain couples TRBV18 to TRBJ2-7; TRBD1 is a possible D gene (5 bases). V was pared by 2 bases and J by 2 bases, with 13 bases between. This CDR3 is built from 15 residues. Per germline, CDR1 KGHSH and CDR2 LQKENI.

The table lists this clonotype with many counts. The CDR3 nucleotides are TGTGCCAGCAGCTCCGGGACAGGGGCCCATGAGACCCAGTACTTC. Protein: CASSSGTGAHETQYF. The chain is built from TRBV7-9 and TRBJ2-5; TRBD1 matches at 10 bases. The germline gives CDR1 SEHNR, CDR2 FQNEAQ (reference sequence). Losses at the gene ends were 4 bases for V and 5 bases for J; bases not matched to a gene: 7. The CDR3 runs 15 residues.

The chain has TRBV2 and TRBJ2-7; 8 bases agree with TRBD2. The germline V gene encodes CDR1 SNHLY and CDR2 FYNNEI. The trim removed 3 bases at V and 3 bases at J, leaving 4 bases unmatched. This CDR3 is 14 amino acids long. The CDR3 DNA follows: TGTGCCAGCAGTGAGTTCCTAGCGGGCTACGAGCAGTACTTC. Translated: CASSEFLAGYEQYF.

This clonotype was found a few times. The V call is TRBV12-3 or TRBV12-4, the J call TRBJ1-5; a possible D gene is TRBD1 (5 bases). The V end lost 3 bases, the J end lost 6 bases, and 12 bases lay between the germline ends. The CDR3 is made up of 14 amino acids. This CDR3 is CASSLSREGQPQHF. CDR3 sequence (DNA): TGTGCCAGCAGTTTGAGCAGGGAGGGTCAGCCCCAGCATTTT.

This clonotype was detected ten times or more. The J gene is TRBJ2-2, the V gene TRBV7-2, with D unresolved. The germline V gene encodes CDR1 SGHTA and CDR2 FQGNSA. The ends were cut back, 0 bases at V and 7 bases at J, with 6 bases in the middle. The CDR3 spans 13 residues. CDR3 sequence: CASSLALFGELFF. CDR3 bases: TGTGCCAGCAGCTTAGCTCTTTTCGGGGAGCTGTTTTTT.

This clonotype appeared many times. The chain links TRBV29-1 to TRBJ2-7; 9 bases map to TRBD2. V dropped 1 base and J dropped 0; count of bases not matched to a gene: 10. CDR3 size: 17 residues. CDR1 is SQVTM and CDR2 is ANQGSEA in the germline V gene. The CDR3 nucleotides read TGCAGCGTTGAAGGTCTGTCGGGTAGCGGGAGCTCCTACGAGCAGTACTTC. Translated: CSVEGLSGSGSSYEQYF.

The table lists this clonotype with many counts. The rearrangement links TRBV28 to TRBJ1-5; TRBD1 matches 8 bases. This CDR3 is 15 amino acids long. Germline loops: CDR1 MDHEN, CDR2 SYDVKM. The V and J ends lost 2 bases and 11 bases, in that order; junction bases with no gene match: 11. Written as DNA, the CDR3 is TGTGCCAGCAGTTTAGGCGGACAGGGCTCAGGGGCCCAGCATTTT. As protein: CASSLGGQGSGAQHF.

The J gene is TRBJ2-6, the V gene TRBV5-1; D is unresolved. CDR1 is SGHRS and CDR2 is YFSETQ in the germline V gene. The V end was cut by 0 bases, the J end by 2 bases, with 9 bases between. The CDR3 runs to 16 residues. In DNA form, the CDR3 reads TGCGCCAGCAGCTTGGAAGGGCCCACTGGGGCCAACGTCCTGACTTTC. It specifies CASSLEGPTGANVLTF.

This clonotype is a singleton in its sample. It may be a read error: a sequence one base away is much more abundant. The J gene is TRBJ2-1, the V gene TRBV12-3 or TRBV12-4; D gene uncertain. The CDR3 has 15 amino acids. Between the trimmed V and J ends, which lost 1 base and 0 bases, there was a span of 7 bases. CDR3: CASSLVASSYNEQFF. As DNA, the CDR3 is TGTGCCAGCAGTTTAGTCGCGAGCTCCTACAATGAGCAGTTCTTC.

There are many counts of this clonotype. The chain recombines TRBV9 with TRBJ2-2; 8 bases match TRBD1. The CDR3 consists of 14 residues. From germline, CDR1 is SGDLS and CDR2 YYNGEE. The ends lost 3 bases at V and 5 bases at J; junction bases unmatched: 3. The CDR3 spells CASSAQGATGELFF. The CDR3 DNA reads TGTGCCAGCAGCGCCCAGGGGGCGACCGGGGAGCTGTTTTTT.

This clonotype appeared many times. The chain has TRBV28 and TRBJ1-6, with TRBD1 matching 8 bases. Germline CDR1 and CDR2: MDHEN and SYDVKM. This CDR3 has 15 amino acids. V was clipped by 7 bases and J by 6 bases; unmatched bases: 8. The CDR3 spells CASNPTGGLNSPLHF. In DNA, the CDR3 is TGTGCCAGCAATCCAACAGGGGGTCTTAATTCACCCCTCCACTTT.

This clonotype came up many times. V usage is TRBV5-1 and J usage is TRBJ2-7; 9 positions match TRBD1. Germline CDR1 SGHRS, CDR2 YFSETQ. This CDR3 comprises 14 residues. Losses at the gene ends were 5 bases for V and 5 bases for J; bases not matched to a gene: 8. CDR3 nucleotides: TGCGCCAGCAGGTTGTGGGACAGGGAGGACGAGCAGTACTTC. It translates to CASRLWDREDEQYF.

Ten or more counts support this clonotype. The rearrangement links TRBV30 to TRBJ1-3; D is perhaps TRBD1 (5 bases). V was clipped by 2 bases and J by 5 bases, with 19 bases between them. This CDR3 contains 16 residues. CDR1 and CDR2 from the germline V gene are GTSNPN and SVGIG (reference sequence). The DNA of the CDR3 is TGTGCCTGGAGTCCCAACCTAGGGACCAACAGAAACACCATATATTTT. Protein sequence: CAWSPNLGTNRNTIYF.

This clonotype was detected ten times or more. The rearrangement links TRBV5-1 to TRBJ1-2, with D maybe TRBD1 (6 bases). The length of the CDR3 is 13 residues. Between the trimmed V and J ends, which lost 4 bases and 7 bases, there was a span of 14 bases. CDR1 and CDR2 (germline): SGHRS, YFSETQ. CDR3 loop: CASSETQGSGYTF. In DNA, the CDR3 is TGCGCCAGCAGCGAAACACAGGGATCTGGCTACACCTTC.

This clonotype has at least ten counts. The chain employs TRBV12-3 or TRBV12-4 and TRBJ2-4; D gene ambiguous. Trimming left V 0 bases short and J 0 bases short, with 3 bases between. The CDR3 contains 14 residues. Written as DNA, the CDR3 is TGTGCCAGCAGTTTAGCAGTAGCCAAAAACATTCAGTACTTC. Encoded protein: CASSLAVAKNIQYF.

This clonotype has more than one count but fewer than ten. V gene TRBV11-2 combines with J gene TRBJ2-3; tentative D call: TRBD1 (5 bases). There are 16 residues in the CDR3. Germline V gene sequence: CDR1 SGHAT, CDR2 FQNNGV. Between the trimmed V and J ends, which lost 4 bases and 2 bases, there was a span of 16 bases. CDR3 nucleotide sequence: TGTGCCAGCAGCTCGCTCATCCAGGGTAACACAGATACGCAGTATTTT. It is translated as CASSSLIQGNTDTQYF.

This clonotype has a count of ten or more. The CDR3 region has the DNA TGCGCCAGCAGCCCGAGTGGGGGGGTGGAGACCCAGTACTTC. It translates to CASSPSGGVETQYF. The V call is TRBV5-1, the J call TRBJ2-5, with 7 bases identical to TRBD2. CDR1 and CDR2 from the germline V gene are SGHRS and YFSETQ. The ends lost 4 bases at V and 5 bases at J; junction bases unmatched: 8. The CDR3 sequence is 14 residues long.

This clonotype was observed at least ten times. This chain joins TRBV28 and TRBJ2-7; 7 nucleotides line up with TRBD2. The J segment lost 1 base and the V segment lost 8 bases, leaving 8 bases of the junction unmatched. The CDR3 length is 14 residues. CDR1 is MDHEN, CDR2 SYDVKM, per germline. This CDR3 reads CASVGSGRSYEQYF. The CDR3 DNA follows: TGTGCCAGCGTTGGCTCCGGGAGGTCCTACGAGCAGTACTTC.

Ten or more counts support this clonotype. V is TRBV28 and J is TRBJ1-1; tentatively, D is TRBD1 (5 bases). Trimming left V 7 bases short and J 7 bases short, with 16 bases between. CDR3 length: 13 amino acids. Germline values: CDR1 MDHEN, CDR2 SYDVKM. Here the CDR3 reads CASNPPGPREAFF. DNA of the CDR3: TGTGCCAGCAACCCACCGGGACCGCGTGAAGCTTTCTTT.

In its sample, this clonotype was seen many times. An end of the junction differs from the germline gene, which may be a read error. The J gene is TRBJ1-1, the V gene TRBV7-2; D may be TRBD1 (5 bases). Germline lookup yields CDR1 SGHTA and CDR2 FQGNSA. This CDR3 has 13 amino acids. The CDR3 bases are TGTGCCAGCAGCTTAGCCGTGGGGACTGAAGCTCTCTTT. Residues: CASSLAVGTEALF.

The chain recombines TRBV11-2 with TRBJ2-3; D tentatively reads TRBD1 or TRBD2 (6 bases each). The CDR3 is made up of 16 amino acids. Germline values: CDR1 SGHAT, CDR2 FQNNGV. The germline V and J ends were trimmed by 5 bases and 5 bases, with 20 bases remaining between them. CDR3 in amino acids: CASSRLGGGTGDTQYF. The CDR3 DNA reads TGTGCCAGCAGCCGCTTGGGGGGCGGGACGGGAGATACGCAGTATTTT.

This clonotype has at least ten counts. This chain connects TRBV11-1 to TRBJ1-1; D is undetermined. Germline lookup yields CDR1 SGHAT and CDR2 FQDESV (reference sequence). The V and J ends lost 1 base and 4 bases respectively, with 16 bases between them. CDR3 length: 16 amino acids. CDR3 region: CASSLVVGPGGTEAFF. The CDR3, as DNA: TGTGCCAGCAGCTTAGTTGTAGGGCCCGGTGGCACTGAAGCTTTCTTT.

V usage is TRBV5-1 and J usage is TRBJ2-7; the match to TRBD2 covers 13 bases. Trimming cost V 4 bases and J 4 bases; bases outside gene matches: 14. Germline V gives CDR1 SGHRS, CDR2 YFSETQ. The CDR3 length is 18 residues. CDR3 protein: CASSPGLAGASFLYEQYF. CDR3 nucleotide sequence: TGCGCCAGCAGCCCTGGACTAGCGGGAGCTTCTTTTCTGTACGAGCAGTACTTC.